This is a list of T cell receptor beta chains from one sample in a study of blood T cells in healthy people across ages. A single record per CDR3 protein comes from TCRdb applying MiXCR to the 5' RACE reads. Of roughly 700,000 distinct CDR3 sequences listed, approximately 31% are singletons. The sequenced sample was blood. Receptors originate from a woman of 80 years or more in good health. CDR3s include the opening cysteine and the closing phenylalanine or tryptophan. Fields, in order: clone size, J gene, V gene, D gene, CDR3 DNA, CDR3 protein. A D gene is named only where the DNA matches it firmly. Size values are once, few and many counts, or a class for expanded clones, and some rows have none.

size: .; J: TRBJ2-5; V: TRBV5-1; D: TRBD2; DNA: TGCGCCAGCAGCTTAGAGGCTAGCGGGGCCTTCGCGAAGACCCAGTACTTC; CDR3: CASSLEASGAFAKTQYF
size: .; J: TRBJ2-7; V: TRBV6-1; D: TRBD2; DNA: TGTGCCAGCAGCCGCCAGGGCCTAGCGGACACCTACGAGCAGTACTTC; CDR3: CASSRQGLADTYEQYF
size: few; J: TRBJ1-1; V: TRBV2; D: TRBD1; DNA: TGTGCCAGCACCCGGGACAGGTCCATTATGAACACTGAAGCTTTCTTT; CDR3: CASTRDRSIMNTEAFF
size: many; J: TRBJ1-2; V: TRBV29-1; D: .; DNA: TGCAGCGTTGACTCCCTGGAGGGAGCCTCGGGGGGCTACACCTTC; CDR3: CSVDSLEGASGGYTF
size: .; J: TRBJ1-5; V: TRBV6-6; D: .; DNA: TGTTCCAGCAGTTACTCCGTTACCGGGATGTCGCCCCAGCATTTT; CDR3: CSSSYSVTGMSPQHF
size: .; J: TRBJ2-5; V: TRBV7-9; D: .; DNA: TGTGCCAGCAGCCTTCCGGACATTGGGGAGACCCAGTACTTC; CDR3: CASSLPDIGETQYF
size: many; J: TRBJ2-7; V: TRBV9; D: .; DNA: TGTGCCAGCAGCGTCCTAGGTGGCGAGCAGTACTTC; CDR3: CASSVLGGEQYF
size: many; J: TRBJ2-1; V: TRBV7-8; D: .; DNA: TGTGCCAGCAGCTTACAAGGGGGGAGCTCCTACAATGAGCAGTTCTTC; CDR3: CASSLQGGSSYNEQFF
size: .; J: TRBJ2-7; V: TRBV16; D: .; DNA: TGTGCCAGCAGCCGAGACACGGGTCTCAACTACGAGCAGTACTTC; CDR3: CASSRDTGLNYEQYF
size: few; J: TRBJ2-1; V: TRBV19; D: .; DNA: TGTGCCAGTAGTATTGATGGGAATGAGCAGTTCTTC; CDR3: CASSIDGNEQFF
size: many; J: TRBJ2-1; V: TRBV6-1; D: TRBD2; DNA: TGTGCCAGCAGTCTTGTGCGGGGGACCCTAGGCAATGAGCAGTTCTTC; CDR3: CASSLVRGTLGNEQFF
size: .; J: TRBJ2-3; V: TRBV7-9; D: TRBD2; DNA: TGTGCCAGCAGCTCGGCACTAGCGGAGAGCACAGATACGCAGTATTTT; CDR3: CASSSALAESTDTQYF
size: few; J: TRBJ1-2; V: TRBV5-6; D: .; DNA: TGTGCCAGCAGCTTGGGGGGCGTGCGGAACTATGGCTACACCTTC; CDR3: CASSLGGVRNYGYTF
size: .; J: TRBJ1-1; V: TRBV7-8; D: .; DNA: TGTGCCAGCAGCTTCGGGGCGGGTAGCACTGAAGCTTTCTTT; CDR3: CASSFGAGSTEAFF
size: .; J: TRBJ2-3; V: TRBV4-2; D: TRBD2; DNA: TGTGCCAGCAGCCACTGGGAGGGAAGCACAGATACGCAGTATTTT; CDR3: CASSHWEGSTDTQYF
size: few; J: TRBJ2-1; V: TRBV5-1; D: .; DNA: TGCGCCAGCGCGACCGGGGGGCCCCCAAATGAGCAGTTCTTC; CDR3: CASATGGPPNEQFF
size: .; J: TRBJ2-5; V: TRBV20-1; D: .; DNA: TGCAGTGCTCTCACAAGGGAGACCCAGTACTTC; CDR3: CSALTRETQYF
size: many; J: TRBJ2-1; V: TRBV5-6; D: .; DNA: TGTGCCAGCAGCTTGGAAAGGGGTTACAATGAGCAGTTCTTC; CDR3: CASSLERGYNEQFF
size: many; J: TRBJ2-6; V: TRBV7-2; D: TRBD1; DNA: TGTGCCAGCACCAAACGGGACAGGATCTCCTCTGGGGCCAACGTCCTGACTTTC; CDR3: CASTKRDRISSGANVLTF
size: .; J: TRBJ1-5; V: TRBV15; D: .; DNA: TGTGCCACCAGAGACGAGCTCGGTCAGCCCCAGCATTTT; CDR3: CATRDELGQPQHF
size: many; J: TRBJ2-1; V: TRBV21-1; D: .; DNA: TGTGCCAGCACCCCACCACGCGGACTAGCGGGGGGGCGTGAGCAGTTCTTC; CDR3: CASTPPRGLAGGREQFF
size: many; J: TRBJ2-3; V: TRBV7-2; D: TRBD2; DNA: TGTGCCAGCAGCTTAGCGGGGACTAGCGAAGCAGATACGCAGTATTTT; CDR3: CASSLAGTSEADTQYF
size: many; J: TRBJ2-3; V: TRBV12-3/TRBV12-4; D: TRBD2; DNA: TGTGCCAGCAGTTTAGGGGGACTAGCTTCCACAGATACGCAGTATTTT; CDR3: CASSLGGLASTDTQYF
size: few; J: TRBJ1-5; V: TRBV6-1; D: .; DNA: TGTGCCAGCAGTGAAGGGGTAGGGGGGAGCAATCAGCCCCAGCATTTT; CDR3: CASSEGVGGSNQPQHF
size: many; J: TRBJ2-7; V: TRBV7-2; D: .; DNA: TGTGCCAGCAGCTTAAGTGCGCGCCTCGAGCAGTACTTC; CDR3: CASSLSARLEQYF
size: many; J: TRBJ2-7; V: TRBV27; D: .; DNA: TGTGCCAGCAGTTTAAAAACCACCCTCCTTGGCGCGTACGAGCAGTACTTC; CDR3: CASSLKTTLLGAYEQYF
size: many; J: TRBJ2-5; V: TRBV5-1; D: TRBD2; DNA: TGCGCCAGCAGCTTGGTTAGCGGGGGCCAAGAGACCCAGTACTTC; CDR3: CASSLVSGGQETQYF
size: .; J: TRBJ2-7; V: TRBV7-9; D: .; DNA: TGTGCCAGCAGCTCACGGGACACCTTCTCCTACGAGCAGTACTTC; CDR3: CASSSRDTFSYEQYF
size: many; J: TRBJ2-5; V: TRBV6-6; D: .; DNA: TGTGCCAGCACTCGTTCTATGGGGAAAGAGACCCAGTACTTC; CDR3: CASTRSMGKETQYF
size: many; J: TRBJ2-5; V: TRBV20-1; D: .; DNA: TGCAGCGGGAGACGGGCCCAAGAGACCCAGTACTTC; CDR3: CSGRRAQETQYF
size: .; J: TRBJ2-1; V: TRBV7-2; D: TRBD2; DNA: TGTGCCAGCGGTTATTCGGGGGGGCCGGTCCATGAGCAGTTCTTC; CDR3: CASGYSGGPVHEQFF
size: few; J: TRBJ2-1; V: TRBV7-8; D: TRBD2; DNA: TGTGCCAGCAGCTGGGGGACTAGGGACAATGAGCAGTTCTTC; CDR3: CASSWGTRDNEQFF
size: .; J: TRBJ1-2; V: TRBV7-9; D: .; DNA: TGTGCCAGCAGCTTAGCGGCAGGGGAGATGCGCTACACCTTC; CDR3: CASSLAAGEMRYTF
size: many; J: TRBJ1-2; V: TRBV20-1; D: .; DNA: TGCAGTGCTATCGAGGGGTCTAACTATGGCTACACCTTC; CDR3: CSAIEGSNYGYTF
size: many; J: TRBJ2-7; V: TRBV7-9; D: TRBD1; DNA: TGTGCCAGCAGCCTGGGACAGGCGGCAACTTACGAGCAGTACTTC; CDR3: CASSLGQAATYEQYF
size: .; J: TRBJ2-3; V: TRBV5-1; D: .; DNA: TGCGCCAGCAGCTTGAGCGACCCAGGCACAGATACGCAGTATTTT; CDR3: CASSLSDPGTDTQYF
size: .; J: TRBJ2-1; V: TRBV5-1; D: TRBD2; DNA: TGCGCCAGCAGCACACAACGAGCGGGGGGCCGGGGTGAGCAGTTCTTC; CDR3: CASSTQRAGGRGEQFF
size: .; J: TRBJ1-5; V: TRBV20-1; D: .; DNA: TGCAGTGCTGGGGACATTGAGCAGCCCCAGCATTTT; CDR3: CSAGDIEQPQHF
size: few; J: TRBJ2-3; V: TRBV9; D: TRBD2; DNA: TGTGCCAGCAGCGTAGGCGGGGCGGGGGGGCGAGGAGATACGCAGTATTTT; CDR3: CASSVGGAGGRGDTQYF
size: many; J: TRBJ1-2; V: TRBV5-1; D: TRBD1; DNA: TGCGCCAGCAGCTTGAGGCAGGGGGAAGGCTACACCTTC; CDR3: CASSLRQGEGYTF
size: few; J: TRBJ1-2; V: TRBV11-2; D: .; DNA: TGTGCCAGCAGCCCTTTGGAGGGAAGGGCGTATGGCTACACCTTC; CDR3: CASSPLEGRAYGYTF
size: .; J: TRBJ1-5; V: TRBV28; D: TRBD1; DNA: TGTGCCAGCTATCCTCAGGGGGGCCATCAGCCCCAGCATTTT; CDR3: CASYPQGGHQPQHF
size: .; J: TRBJ2-7; V: TRBV20-1; D: TRBD2; DNA: TGCAGTGCTAAATCGACTAGCGGATACAATGAGCAGTACTTC; CDR3: CSAKSTSGYNEQYF
size: many; J: TRBJ1-2; V: TRBV5-5; D: TRBD1; DNA: TGTGCCAGCAGCTGGACAGGGGACCATGGCTACACCTTC; CDR3: CASSWTGDHGYTF
size: many; J: TRBJ1-2; V: TRBV6-1; D: .; DNA: TGTGCCAGCAGTGGCTGGGGGGCCCGAAGTAACTATGGCTACACCTTC; CDR3: CASSGWGARSNYGYTF
size: few; J: TRBJ2-3; V: TRBV20-1; D: .; DNA: TGCAGTGCTTCCCTGGTTCGGACAGATACGCAGTATTTT; CDR3: CSASLVRTDTQYF
size: many; J: TRBJ2-3; V: TRBV7-2; D: .; DNA: TGTGCCAGCAGCCATCCGGGTAGGGGCCCCTCAGGTACGCAGTATTTT; CDR3: CASSHPGRGPSGTQYF
size: .; J: TRBJ1-1; V: TRBV18; D: .; DNA: TGTGCCAGCTCTACGACGAACACTGAAGCTTTCTTT; CDR3: CASSTTNTEAFF
size: many; J: TRBJ2-3; V: TRBV9; D: .; DNA: TGTGCCAGCAGCGTCACCGGGACTGGCACAGATACGCAGTATTTT; CDR3: CASSVTGTGTDTQYF
size: once; J: TRBJ2-1; V: TRBV7-3; D: TRBD1; DNA: TGTGCCAGCAGCTTGTCCGGGACAGGGATGAGGAATGAGCAGTTCTTC; CDR3: CASSLSGTGMRNEQFF
size: .; J: TRBJ1-1; V: TRBV27; D: .; DNA: TGTGCCAGCAGTTTTAGAGCAAACACTGAAGCTTTCTTT; CDR3: CASSFRANTEAFF
size: many; J: TRBJ2-1; V: TRBV6-5; D: .; DNA: TGTGCCAGCAGTTACTCAGACTACAACAATGAGCAGTTCTTC; CDR3: CASSYSDYNNEQFF
size: .; J: TRBJ2-5; V: TRBV5-1; D: TRBD1; DNA: TGCGCCAGCACCTTGAATCCTGGGACAGGGGTTGAGCAGTACTTC; CDR3: CASTLNPGTGVEQYF
size: few; J: TRBJ1-1; V: TRBV6-2/TRBV6-3; D: .; DNA: TGTGCCTGCTGCAGGGTGGCGAACACTGAAGCTTTCTTT; CDR3: CACCRVANTEAFF
size: .; J: TRBJ2-7; V: TRBV12-3/TRBV12-4; D: .; DNA: TGTGCCAGCAGTTTGAGGTCAGGAAGCTACGAGCAGTACTTC; CDR3: CASSLRSGSYEQYF
size: once; J: TRBJ2-5; V: TRBV7-2; D: TRBD2; DNA: TGTGCCAGCAGCTCCCCCAAGCGGGGGGTCGTCCAAGGGACCCAGTACTTC; CDR3: CASSSPKRGVVQGTQYF
size: .; J: TRBJ1-2; V: TRBV2; D: .; DNA: TGTGCCAGCAGGGGAGCAGGGAGGAGGGGTGGCTACACCTTC; CDR3: CASRGAGRRGGYTF
size: .; J: TRBJ2-7; V: TRBV12-3/TRBV12-4; D: TRBD2; DNA: TGTGCCAGCAGCCTGACTAGCGGGAGGGGTTTCTCCGAGCAGTACTTC; CDR3: CASSLTSGRGFSEQYF
size: many; J: TRBJ2-3; V: TRBV20-1; D: .; DNA: TGCAGTGCTAGAGAGCCCCGGGACTCCGATACGCAGTATTTT; CDR3: CSAREPRDSDTQYF
size: .; J: TRBJ2-3; V: TRBV20-1; D: .; DNA: TGCAGTGCTAGAGATGGGATAGCGACAGATACGCAGTATTTT; CDR3: CSARDGIATDTQYF